The 10 T cell receptor beta chains below come from one sample, sequenced in a study of CD8+CD57+ T cells in acquired aplastic anemia. Profiling of TCR beta VDJ combinations and CDR3 sequences used genomic DNA as template. MiXCR was run by TCRdb on the reads, yielding one entry per CDR3 protein. This table has about 48,000 distinct CDR3 sequences, about three quarters appearing once. Sequencing used sorted CD4+, CD8+, or CD8+CD57+ T cells (not recorded which) from PBMCs. These receptors all stem from a human donor in good health, serving as a control.

This clonotype was recorded at least ten times. V gene TRBV7-2 combines with J gene TRBJ2-1, with 9 bases aligning to TRBD2. This CDR3 region has 16 residues. V lost 5 bases and J lost 0; bases outside the gene matches: 5. Germline V gives CDR1 SGHTA, CDR2 FQGNSA. CDR3 coding DNA: TGTGCCAGCAGCAATAGCGGGAGTCTCTCCTACAATGAGCAGTTCTTC. Protein sequence: CASSNSGSLSYNEQFF.

The chain's CDR3 is CASSQEVLTYNEQFF. The CDR3, as DNA: TGCGCCAGCAGCCAAGAGGTACTGACCTACAATGAGCAGTTCTTC. The chain joins TRBV4-1 to TRBJ2-1; D not resolved. This CDR3 is 15 amino acids long. Trimming stripped 0 bases from V and 2 bases from J, with 8 bases between. Per the germline V gene, CDR1 is MGHRA and CDR2 is YSYEKL.

This clonotype was detected once. One end of the junction does not line up with germline, which may come from a read error. This sequence joins TRBV11-2 and TRBJ2-4, with D perhaps TRBD1 (5 bases). CDR1 and CDR2 from the germline V gene are SGHAT and FQNNGV. This CDR3 has 14 residues. In DNA, the CDR3 is TGTGCCAGCAGCTTAGGGGCAGGGATGAACATTCCGTACTTC. As protein: CASSLGAGMNIPYF.

The chain couples TRBV2 to TRBJ2-3; D is unresolved. Looked up from germline, CDR1 is SNHLY and CDR2 is FYNNEI. The CDR3 is 14 amino acids. Between the trimmed V and J ends, which lost 4 bases and 4 bases, there was a span of 12 bases. The CDR3 region is CASSASRPSDTQYF. The CDR3 region has the DNA TGTGCCAGCAGTGCATCGAGGCCCTCAGATACGCAGTATTTT.

The table lists this clonotype with many counts. This rearrangement joins TRBV7-3 to TRBJ2-6, with D uncertain. Looked up from germline, CDR1 is SGHTA and CDR2 is FQGTGA. Between the trimmed V and J ends, which lost 4 bases and 1 base, there was a span of 5 bases. This CDR3 spans 14 amino acids. The CDR3 loop is CASSSESGANVLTF. For the CDR3, the DNA is TGTGCCAGCAGCTCGGAATCTGGGGCCAACGTCCTGACTTTC.

The gene calls are TRBV7-9 and TRBJ2-7; TRBD1 might be the D (6 bases). The CDR3 totals 13 residues. Germline-derived CDR1 and CDR2 are SEHNR and FQNEAQ (reference sequence). Trimming cost V 5 bases and J 3 bases, with 11 bases left between them. CDR3 sequence reads: CASSRQDNYEQYF. As DNA, the CDR3 is TGTGCCAGCAGCCGACAGGACAACTACGAGCAGTACTTC.

The chain joins TRBV2 to TRBJ2-4; D gene unclear. From germline, CDR1 is SNHLY and CDR2 FYNNEI. V was shortened by 6 bases and J by 6 bases, with 9 bases between the two germline ends. CDR3 length: 12 amino acids. CDR3 loop: CASSLYGNIQYF. CDR3 coding DNA: TGTGCCAGCAGCCTCTACGGAAACATTCAGTACTTC.

Of note for this clonotype: The junction and the germline gene differ at one end; a read error may be behind it. This chain uses TRBV7-3 with TRBJ2-7, with D possibly being TRBD1 (5 bases). This CDR3 is 13 amino acids long. Germline-derived CDR1 and CDR2 are SGHTA and FQGTGA. CDR3 nucleotide sequence: TGTGCCACCAGCCTAAAGCAGGGCTACGAGCAGTACTTC. Translating it yields CATSLKQGYEQYF. The full variable domain, its missing parts supplied by reference TRBV7-3 and TRBJ2-7, is GAGVSQTPSNKVTEKGKYVELRCDPISGHTALYWYRQSLGQGPEFLIYFQGTGAADDSGLPNDRFFAVRPEGSVSTLKIQRTERGDSAVYLCATSLKQGYEQYFGPGTRLTVT.

The chain links TRBV9 to TRBJ2-5; TRBD2 agrees at 7 bases. CDR3 length: 14 amino acids. The ends lost 1 base at V and 2 bases at J; junction bases unmatched: 2. In germline, CDR1 is SGDLS, CDR2 YYNGEE. Here the CDR3 DNA reads TGTGCCAGCAGCGTAAGCGGGGATCAAGAGACCCAGTACTTC. Translating it yields CASSVSGDQETQYF.

The V and J genes are TRBV20-1 and TRBJ2-7; D might be TRBD1 (6 bases). Germline V CDR1 and CDR2: DFQATT, SNEGSKA (reference sequence). Trimming removed 3 bases at V and 2 bases at J, with 23 bases between. The CDR3 consists of 17 residues. CDR3 nucleotide sequence: TGCAGTGCTAGCCGTACAACACCACCGGGACAAACCTACGAGCAGTACTTC. Encoded protein: CSASRTTPPGQTYEQYF.